The 18 T cell receptor beta chains below come from one sample, sequenced in a study of OX40 agonist ivuxolimab in advanced cancers. Measured with immunoSEQ multiplex PCR; TCRdb has only the in-frame clones, and not every one. Of over 50,000 clones in the sample, more than 70% are singletons; the top ten hold approximately 1.6%. The specimen was CD4+ or CD8+ T cells sorted from blood, collected in a trial of the OX40 agonist ivuxolimab. The origin of the receptors is an adult with an advanced solid tumor such as melanoma, head and neck, liver or kidney cancer.

The chain joins TRBV18 to TRBJ2-3, with 9 bases fitting TRBD1. Germline trimming cut 4 bases from V and 4 bases from J; bases unmatched to any gene: 9. The germline V gene has CDR1 KGHSH and CDR2 LQKENI. The CDR3 runs 16 residues. This CDR3 is CASSQTGTGFADTQYF. CDR3 sequence (DNA): TGTGCCAGCTCACAAACCGGGACAGGGTTCGCAGATACGCAGTATTTT.

This chain links TRBV30 with TRBJ1-2, with a weak D call TRBD1 (5 bases). This CDR3 has 13 residues. The V gene's germline CDR1 is GTSNPN and CDR2 SVGIG (reference sequence). The ends were cut back, 4 bases at V and 2 bases at J, with 11 bases in the middle. The CDR3 DNA follows: TGTGCCTGGACCCTGGCAGGGAACTATGGCTACACCTTC. This translates into CAWTLAGNYGYTF.

The chain employs TRBV25-1 and TRBJ1-5; D call uncertain. CDR3 size: 12 residues. V gave up 3 bases and J gave up 6 bases, with 6 bases separating them. CDR1 and CDR2 from the germline V gene are MGHDK and SYGVNS. CDR3: CASSDSSQPQHF. The CDR3 DNA sequence: TGTGCCAGCAGTGACTCCTCTCAGCCCCAGCATTTT.

The chain couples TRBV29-1 to TRBJ1-5, with D maybe TRBD1 (6 bases). V lost 6 bases, J lost 2 bases, and 17 bases lay in between. In germline, CDR1 is SQVTM, CDR2 ANQGSEA. CDR3 length: 15 residues. In nucleotides, the CDR3 is TGCAGCGTACGGACAGCCCCTGGGGGCAATCAGCCCCAGCATTTT. This translates into CSVRTAPGGNQPQHF.

The chain is built from TRBV30 and TRBJ1-1, with D hard to call. The V gene's germline CDR1 is GTSNPN and CDR2 SVGIG (reference sequence). CDR3 length equals 16 residues. With 3 bases removed from V and 0 bases from J, the gap between germline ends came to 17 bases. The CDR3 nucleotides are TGTGCCTGGAGGAGGCCGACGGCCAGAATGAACACTGAAGCTTTCTTT. Its protein product is CAWRRPTARMNTEAFF.

This clone is a singleton in its sample. The V and J genes are TRBV11-2 and TRBJ1-1, with D possibly TRBD1 on 5 matching bases. The V gene's germline CDR1 is SGHAT and CDR2 FQNNGV. The ends were cut back, 8 bases at V and 0 bases at J, with 16 bases in the middle. The CDR3 is 15 amino acids. In DNA form, the CDR3 reads TGTGCCAGCTACCACCGGGACGGCCTGAACACTGAAGCTTTCTTT. Translation: CASYHRDGLNTEAFF.

The chain uses TRBV11-2 and TRBJ2-1; a weak D match, TRBD2 (5 bases). Germline CDR1 reads SGHAT; CDR2 reads FQNNGV. Trimming removed 0 bases from V and 5 bases from J, with 11 bases in between. The CDR3 totals 15 residues. The CDR3 DNA reads as TGTGCCAGCAGCTTAGAAGTGAAGAGGGACAATGAGCAGTTCTTC. It specifies CASSLEVKRDNEQFF.

This clone was observed a few times. J is TRBJ2-3 and V is TRBV28, with TRBD1 matching over 8 bases. V shed 6 bases and J 4 bases; nucleotides not matched to a gene: 9. This CDR3 spans 15 amino acids. Germline V gives CDR1 MDHEN, CDR2 SYDVKM. In DNA form, the CDR3 reads TGTGCCAGCAGCGAACGGACAGGGCCCGCAGATACGCAGTATTTT. Protein sequence: CASSERTGPADTQYF. The whole variable domain, remainder taken from reference TRBV28 and TRBJ2-3, is DVKVTQSSRYLVKRTGEKVFLECVQDMDHENMFWYRQDPGLGLRLIYFSYDVKMKEKGDIPEGYSVSREKKERFSLILESASTNQTSMYLCASSERTGPADTQYFGPGTRLTVL.

V usage is TRBV7-2 and J usage is TRBJ2-1, with no clear D. Between the trimmed V and J ends, which lost 2 bases and 9 bases, there was a span of 5 bases. Germline values: CDR1 SGHTA, CDR2 FQGNSA. The CDR3 is made up of 11 amino acids. The CDR3 nucleotides read TGTGCCAGCAGCTTATCGGGTGAGCAGTTCTTC. Protein sequence: CASSLSGEQFF.

CDR3 in DNA: TGTGCCAGCAGCTTGTCGATAGCGGGAACAAACATTCAGTACTTC. The encoded protein is CASSLSIAGTNIQYF. The chain employs TRBV11-2 and TRBJ2-4, with 8 bases matching TRBD2. V dropped 3 bases and J dropped 6; count of bases not matched to a gene: 7. Germline CDR1 reads SGHAT; CDR2 reads FQNNGV. CDR3 length: 15 residues.

The rearrangement joins TRBV7-6 to TRBJ2-3; D is uncertain. Germline-derived CDR1 and CDR2 are SGHVS and FNYEAQ. The CDR3 covers 12 residues. V lost 4 bases and J lost 4, with 6 bases in between. CDR3 region: CASSSQADTQYF. Written as DNA, the CDR3 is TGTGCCAGCAGCTCCCAGGCAGATACGCAGTATTTT.

The chain couples TRBV10-3 to TRBJ2-2; D gene unclear. CDR3 length: 17 residues. V dropped 7 bases and J dropped 1 base, with 19 bases sitting between them. CDR1 and CDR2 (germline): ENHRY, SYGVKD. For the CDR3, the DNA is TGTGCCATCACCCCAAACGCCGTGAAGGGGAACACCGGGGAGCTGTTTTTT. Translated, it gives CAITPNAVKGNTGELFF.

The chain combines TRBV9 with TRBJ1-1; 10 bases match TRBD1. Trimming at V came to 4 bases and at J to 5 bases, leaving 5 bases not matched to a gene. The CDR3 has 14 residues. CDR1 is SGDLS, CDR2 YYNGEE, per germline. The CDR3 sequence: CASSSTGGRTEAFF. The CDR3 DNA is TGTGCCAGCAGCTCGACAGGGGGCCGGACTGAAGCTTTCTTT.

The chain couples TRBV5-6 to TRBJ2-1; D call uncertain. V lost 0 bases and J lost 4, with 11 bases in between. CDR1 is SGHDT and CDR2 is YYEEEE in the germline V gene. This CDR3 has 15 residues. The CDR3 is CASSLEGLMYNEQFF. The CDR3 coding sequence is TGTGCCAGCAGCTTGGAAGGCCTAATGTACAATGAGCAGTTCTTC. The variable domain in full, completed from reference TRBV5-6 and TRBJ2-1, reads DAGVTQSPTHLIKTRGQQVTLRCSPKSGHDTVSWYQQALGQGPQFIFQYYEEEERQRGNFPDRFSGHQFPNYSSELNVNALLLGDSALYLCASSLEGLMYNEQFFGPGTRLTVL.

The V call is TRBV5-6, the J call TRBJ1-4, with D perhaps TRBD1 (5 bases). Germline V lookup: CDR1 SGHDT, CDR2 YYEEEE. Trimming stripped 2 bases from V and 3 bases from J, with 8 bases between. The CDR3 loop spans 14 amino acids. The CDR3 DNA is TGTGCCAGCAGCTTATGGGGCCCTAATGAAAAACTGTTTTTT. Its protein product is CASSLWGPNEKLFF.

This sequence joins TRBV20-1 and TRBJ2-3, with D unclear. From germline, CDR1 is DFQATT and CDR2 SNEGSKA (reference sequence). There are 10 residues in the CDR3. Trimming pared 5 bases from V and 5 bases from J, leaving 5 bases between. DNA of the CDR3: TGCAGTGCTTCGATAGATACGCAGTATTTT. Amino acid sequence: CSASIDTQYF.

The chain links TRBV6-1 to TRBJ1-1; D might be TRBD1 (5 bases). Germline assignment: CDR1 MNHNS and CDR2 SASEGT. The CDR3 has 14 amino acids. CDR3 amino acids: CEGRASQGNTEAFF. The CDR3 DNA is TGTGAGGGCCGGGCCTCCCAGGGGAACACTGAAGCTTTCTTT.

There are a few counts of this clone. The chain combines TRBV28 with TRBJ2-4; 7 bases fit TRBD1. The CDR3 runs 16 residues. Germline assignment: CDR1 MDHEN and CDR2 SYDVKM. The J segment lost 0 bases and the V segment lost 4 bases, leaving 6 bases of the junction unmatched. This CDR3 is CASSSGGGGAKNIQYF. The CDR3 nucleotides read TGTGCCAGCAGTTCAGGGGGTGGCGGAGCCAAAAACATTCAGTACTTC.